The rows below give T cell receptor beta chains drawn from one sample of a study of T-cell reconstitution after alpha-beta-depleted transplantation in children. TCRdb reprocessed the PCR reads with MiXCR, giving one entry per CDR3 protein. The sample consists of roughly 590,000 distinct CDR3 sequences, 16% of them appearing once. This sample comprised PBMCs from the stem cell graft donor, obtained from the stem cell graft. The receptors shown here come from a human donor who donated a stem cell graft to a child with acute myeloid leukemia. The CDR3 runs from the conserved cysteine through the conserved F or W.

cdr3_aa: CASSQESLAPRETQYF
v_call: TRBV4-3
j_call: TRBJ2-5

cdr3_aa: CASKIAGTGSNEQFF
v_call: TRBV25-1
j_call: TRBJ2-1

cdr3_aa: CASSLSGTERVNEQFF
v_call: TRBV7-2
j_call: TRBJ2-1

cdr3_aa: CASSFYLENTEAFF
v_call: TRBV7-8
j_call: TRBJ1-1

cdr3_aa: CSARHKFGGGADEQFF
v_call: TRBV20-1
j_call: TRBJ2-1

cdr3_aa: CASSLGQGAGTQYF
v_call: TRBV5-6
j_call: TRBJ2-5

cdr3_aa: CSVDRSQETQYF
v_call: TRBV29-1
j_call: TRBJ2-5

cdr3_aa: CSVEGARQTGELFF
v_call: TRBV29-1
j_call: TRBJ2-2

cdr3_aa: CSVEDLLQFF
v_call: TRBV29-1
j_call: TRBJ2-1

cdr3_aa: CASSFGGGRELFF
v_call: TRBV27
j_call: TRBJ2-2

cdr3_aa: CASSGGTLGTEAFF
v_call: TRBV6-1
j_call: TRBJ1-1

cdr3_aa: CATSRDLWVVAQPQHF
v_call: TRBV15
j_call: TRBJ1-5

cdr3_aa: CASSNWYRTNYGYTF
v_call: TRBV21-1
j_call: TRBJ1-2

cdr3_aa: CSVERSAGAFF
v_call: TRBV29-1
j_call: TRBJ1-1

cdr3_aa: CASSYQIGRALLGEAFF
v_call: TRBV7-2
j_call: TRBJ1-1

cdr3_aa: CASSAGRIGGPQRYNEQFF
v_call: TRBV7-8
j_call: TRBJ2-1

cdr3_aa: CASSLGQFPLYTF
v_call: TRBV28
j_call: TRBJ1-2

cdr3_aa: CSGLTESYEQYF
v_call: TRBV29-1
j_call: TRBJ2-7

cdr3_aa: CASSLALAGGHGYTF
v_call: TRBV12-3/TRBV12-4
j_call: TRBJ1-2

cdr3_aa: CASSGLQGSNEQFF
v_call: TRBV9
j_call: TRBJ2-1

cdr3_aa: CSAPHPGGNTGELFF
v_call: TRBV20-1
j_call: TRBJ2-2

cdr3_aa: CASSQDRGDTQYF
v_call: TRBV4-3
j_call: TRBJ2-3

cdr3_aa: CASSLAGQEGGKLFF
v_call: TRBV7-9
j_call: TRBJ1-4

cdr3_aa: CASSRLRSSYEQYF
v_call: TRBV12-3/TRBV12-4
j_call: TRBJ2-7

cdr3_aa: CSAITRDREGQPQHF
v_call: TRBV20-1
j_call: TRBJ1-5

cdr3_aa: CASSQQVADTEAFF
v_call: TRBV11-1
j_call: TRBJ1-1

cdr3_aa: CATSDSENSPLHF
v_call: TRBV24-1
j_call: TRBJ1-6